The sequence of this T cell receptor beta chain was determined in a study of shared clonotypes between healthy human individuals (dated by TCRdb to about 2020). The study in broad terms: Three men and a couple of women, aged 18 to 49 years, made up the cohort. Leukapheresis yielded between about 0.85 and 9.5 billion PBMCs per donor. For each donor, CD4 naive and CD4 memory were each given three plates, CD8 naive was given two plates, and CD8 memory was given one plate. Different laboratories and diverse techniques were used to prepare libraries and sequence TCR repertoires, to increase sequencing depth and limit assay-specific biases. Blood TCR repertoires of a handful of healthy adults were deeply sequenced to estimate repertoire size and the extent of clonotype sharing between individuals. Study-wide findings and limitations: Larger estimated clonotype richness was generally found for naive subsets than for memory subsets. Incomplete sequencing was indicated by rarefaction of sorted-subset datasets, despite the large sequencing depth. The small number of donors limited the genetic and exposure-history diversity represented. Sampling was restricted to blood, and TCR repertoires in tissues likely differ from the TCR repertoires found in blood. Clonotypes shared by all four sorted-subset donors showed higher generation probabilities than non-shared clonotypes. Sharing across a few donors was observed for roughly 5.4% of naive CD4, less than 4% of naive CD8, over 2% of memory CD4, and around 0.4% of memory CD8 clonotypes. Pairwise subsampling led to the expectation that sequencing depth would affect the degree of clonotype sharing among donors.

Healthy HIV-negative adults with no recently reported acute infections or vaccinations were included as donors. Every donor was a Caucasian adult living in Nashville, Tennessee, USA. CD4+ T cells were enriched by magnetic negative selection, after which naive cells were positively selected on CD45RA and the negative fraction was taken as the memory subset. After blood collection by leukapheresis, PBMCs were isolated using Ficoll-Histopaque density gradient centrifugation and then cryopreserved in the vapor phase of liquid nitrogen. Analytical flow cytometry was used to check the purity and quantity of each magnetically sorted T cell population. Genomic DNA was isolated from every sorted fraction and measured by UV absorbance on a Nanodrop 2000c. Turning to this clone: The target of this receptor is not known. The record has no base qualities; no much larger clone is one base away.

TCR CDR3 regions were amplified from genomic DNA by multiplex PCR using the deep immunoSEQ assay. For each cell subset, the extracted genomic DNA was distributed evenly across all wells of several immunoSEQ 96-well plates, and each plate served as one replicate. For sorted subsets, around 200 ng genomic DNA, equal to 25,000 to 35,000 T cell genomes, was loaded into each replicate PCR. The purified libraries were quantified using a Qubit 3.0 fluorometer, sized with a Bioanalyzer 2100, and then quantified again using the KAPA Library Quantification kit. Every immunoSEQ 96-well plate was sequenced on a dedicated single-read 150-cycle Illumina NextSeq 550 flow cell. As for the original processing: The immunoSEQ output contained only junctional sequences without quality scores, so filtering could not match that applied to full-length reads. To assign V/J genes and CDR3, sequences were annotated using PyIR, a Python wrapper for IgBLAST v1.9, with IMGT germline references. Any read was removed if the V/J assignment was weak (E-value above 1e-6), the CDR3 was missing, or the read contained stop codons, out-of-frame junctions, or ambiguous translated residues. A V3J clonotype was defined by an identical inferred V gene, J gene, and CDR3 amino acid sequence. Percentage overlap between repertoires was computed as shared unique clonotypes divided by the size of the smaller repertoire. Richness of each repertoire was evaluated using RTK rarefaction, the Chao1 estimator, and Recon v2.1 estimates of unobserved clonotypes. Generation probabilities were computed with OLGA for all TCRbeta clonotypes obtained by the gDNA method from four donors. Held by TCRdb, this immuneACCESS table contains in-frame sequences only and omits some clones. Under half of the omission traces to an unresolved V gene where checked; the cause of the rest is unknown. V, J and clone size were drawn from that table, and D and trimming were deduced from the DNA. The sample table shows around 1.6 million clones, and approximately 98% are seen once. Approximately 0.44% of the sample rests with the top ten.

There are 17 amino acids in the CDR3, from cysteine to phenylalanine inclusive. The only DNA kept is the CDR3, 51 bases in frame from the first base. From the germline V gene (reference sequence), CDR1 is MNHEY and CDR2 is SMNVEV. The junction shows trimming of 3 bases on V and 5 bases on J, plus 22 bases between the germline ends. The specimen sequenced was naive CD4+ T cells sorted from blood. Explained via the paper, the cell subset or site label denotes: CD45RA+ positively selected. This clonotype was obtained from a man aged 30 to 39 in good health. This chain joins TRBV27 to TRBJ1-2; perhaps TRBD1 is the D gene, with 5 bases matching. The CDR3 reads as follows: CASSLGKAWQGRYGYTF. The DNA sequence reads TGTGCCAGCAGTTTGGGAAAAGCTTGGCAGGGACGGTATGGCTACACCTTC.